The following is a TCR beta chain sequence with its context. The target antigen is unknown. The data belong to a study of cytomegalovirus exposure and HLA in healthy donors. The donors formed part of the roughly 110-subject validation cohort, distinct from the roughly 730-subject first cohort. Study results and limitations: The authors confirmed in vitro that a few CMV-associated chains were specific for CMV antigens. The study labeled 164 TCR beta chains cytomegalovirus-associated. The study found most TCR sequences rare, yet found some public TCRs in many donors.

V was trimmed by 4 bases and J by 1 base, leaving 14 bases between them. The length of the CDR3 is 15 residues. Germline lookup yields CDR1 SGHRS and CDR2 YFSETQ. Sequenced by immunoSEQ multiplex PCR; TCRdb stores in-frame clones only, minus some. The sample lists around 60,000 clones; 90% to 96% were seen once. Sequences were obtained from PBMCs. J is TRBJ1-1 and V is TRBV5-1; possible D gene TRBD1, 6 bases. The clonotype comes from a woman younger than 35 in good health and CMV-seronegative. CDR3 sequence: CASSPQQGANTEAFF. The CDR3 DNA is TGCGCCAGCAGCCCACAACAGGGAGCGAACACTGAAGCTTTCTTT.